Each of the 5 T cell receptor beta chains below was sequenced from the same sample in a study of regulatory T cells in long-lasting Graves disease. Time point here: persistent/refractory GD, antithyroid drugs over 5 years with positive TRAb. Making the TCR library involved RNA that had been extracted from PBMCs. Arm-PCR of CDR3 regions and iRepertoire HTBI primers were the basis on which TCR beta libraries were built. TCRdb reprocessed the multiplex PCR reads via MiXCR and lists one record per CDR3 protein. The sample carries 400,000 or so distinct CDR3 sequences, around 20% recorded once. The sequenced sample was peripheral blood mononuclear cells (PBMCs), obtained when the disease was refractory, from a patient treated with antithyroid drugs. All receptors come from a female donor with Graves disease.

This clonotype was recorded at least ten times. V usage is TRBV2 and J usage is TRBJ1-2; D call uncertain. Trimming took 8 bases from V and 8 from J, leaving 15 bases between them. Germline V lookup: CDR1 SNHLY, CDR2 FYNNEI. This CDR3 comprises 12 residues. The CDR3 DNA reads TGTGCCAGCGTCGAGGACTCGGAGGGCTACACCTTC. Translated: CASVEDSEGYTF.

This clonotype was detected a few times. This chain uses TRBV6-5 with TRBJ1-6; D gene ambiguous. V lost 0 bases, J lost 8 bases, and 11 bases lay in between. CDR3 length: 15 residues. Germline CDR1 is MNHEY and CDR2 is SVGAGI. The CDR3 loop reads CASSYSTTSDSPLHF. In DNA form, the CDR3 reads TGTGCCAGCAGTTACTCTACAACGTCAGATTCACCCCTCCACTTT.

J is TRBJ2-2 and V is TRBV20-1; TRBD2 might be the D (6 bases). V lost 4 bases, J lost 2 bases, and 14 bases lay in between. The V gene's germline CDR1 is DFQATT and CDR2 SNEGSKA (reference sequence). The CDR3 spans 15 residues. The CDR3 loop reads CSAKGAGTNTGELFF. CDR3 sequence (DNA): TGCAGTGCTAAAGGGGCCGGGACTAACACCGGGGAGCTGTTTTTT.

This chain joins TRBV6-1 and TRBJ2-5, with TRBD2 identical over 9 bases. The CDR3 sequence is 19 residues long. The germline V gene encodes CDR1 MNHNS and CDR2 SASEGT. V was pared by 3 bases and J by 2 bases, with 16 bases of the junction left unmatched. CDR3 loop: CASSDRLAASYPEQETQYF. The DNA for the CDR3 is TGTGCCAGCAGTGACCGACTAGCGGCCTCCTACCCAGAGCAAGAGACCCAGTACTTC.

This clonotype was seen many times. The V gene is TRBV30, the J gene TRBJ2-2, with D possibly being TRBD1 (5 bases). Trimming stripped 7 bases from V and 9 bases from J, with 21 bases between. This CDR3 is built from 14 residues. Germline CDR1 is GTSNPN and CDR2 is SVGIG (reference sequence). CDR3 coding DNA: TGTGCCTTTACCCCGGACACGACGGCCCGGGAGCTGTTTTTT. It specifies CAFTPDTTARELFF.